Following are 15 T cell receptor beta chains from one sample sequenced in a study of cytomegalovirus exposure and HLA in healthy donors. Vbeta (60) and Jbeta (13) primers were used in the PCR. The assay was immunoSEQ multiplex PCR, and TCRdb's table has in-frame clones only and misses some. This table holds roughly 100,000 clones, approximately 84% found once. Specimen: PBMCs. All receptors come from a male donor in good health and CMV-seronegative.

The V call is TRBV18, the J call TRBJ2-3, with 14 bases fitting TRBD2. Germline-derived CDR1 and CDR2 are KGHSH and LQKENI. V shed 2 bases, J shed 4 bases, and the junction held 2 bases outside the gene matches. The CDR3 covers 16 residues. DNA of the CDR3: TGTGCCAGCTCACCAGTGACTAGCGGGAGGGCAGATACGCAGTATTTT. It is translated as CASSPVTSGRADTQYF.

The chain joins TRBV25-1 to TRBJ2-5; 7 positions agree with TRBD1. Trimming cost V 6 bases and J 5 bases; bases outside gene matches: 12. CDR3 length equals 15 residues. Germline CDR1 reads MGHDK; CDR2 reads SYGVNS. In DNA form, the CDR3 reads TGTGCCAGCAGCGGAGATTTAGGGGGCGTTGAGACCCAGTACTTC. Translated, it gives CASSGDLGGVETQYF. Together with reference TRBV25-1 and TRBJ2-5, the CDR3 gives the full variable domain: EADIYQTPRYLVIGTGKKITLECSQTMGHDKMYWYQQDPGMELHLIHYSYGVNSTEKGDLSSESTVSRIRTEHFPLTLESARPSHTSQYLCASSGDLGGVETQYFGPGTRLLVL.

The chain joins TRBV11-3 to TRBJ2-3; TRBD2 matches at 8 bases. V shed 4 bases and J 1 base; nucleotides not matched to a gene: 4. CDR1 and CDR2 from the germline V gene are SGHNT and YENEEA. CDR3 size: 15 residues. In DNA form, the CDR3 reads TGTGCCAGCAGCTCCCCGACTAGCGGCACAGATACGCAGTATTTT. Translation: CASSSPTSGTDTQYF. The entire variable domain, with the rest obtained from reference TRBV11-3 and TRBJ2-3, is as follows: EAGVVQSPRYKIIEKKQPVAFWCNPISGHNTLYWYLQNLGQGPELLIRYENEEAVDDSQLPKDRFSAERLKGVDSTLKIQPAELGDSAVYLCASSSPTSGTDTQYFGPGTRLTVL.

This clone came up a few times. V gene TRBV5-6 combines with J gene TRBJ2-7; no firm D call. The V end was cut by 4 bases, the J end by 2 bases, with 16 bases between. The germline CDR1 and CDR2 sequences are SGHDT and YYEEEE. This CDR3 is 15 amino acids long. The chain's CDR3 is CASSPYPEAPYEQYF. The DNA for the CDR3 is TGTGCCAGCAGCCCCTACCCAGAGGCCCCCTACGAGCAGTACTTC.

The V and J genes are TRBV30 and TRBJ1-5, with D uncertain. The CDR3 runs to 13 residues. The germline V gene has CDR1 GTSNPN and CDR2 SVGIG (reference sequence). Between the trimmed V and J ends, which lost 2 bases and 5 bases, there was a span of 10 bases. The CDR3 coding sequence is TGTGCCTGGAGTCTAGGAGGATATCAGCCCCAGCATTTT. This gives the protein CAWSLGGYQPQHF.

The sample holds one count of this clone. The chain combines TRBV5-1 with TRBJ2-1, with 11 bases that match TRBD2. Trimming at V came to 0 bases and at J to 0 bases, leaving 11 bases not matched to a gene. This CDR3 has 20 amino acids. The germline V gene encodes CDR1 SGHRS and CDR2 YFSETQ. This CDR3 reads CASSLVPSGGLISSYNEQFF. CDR3 sequence (DNA): TGCGCCAGCAGCTTGGTTCCTAGCGGGGGGCTCATCAGCTCCTACAATGAGCAGTTCTTC.

The gene calls are TRBV11-2 and TRBJ1-2; D is perhaps TRBD1 (5 bases). CDR1 is SGHAT, CDR2 FQNNGV, per germline. This CDR3 has 16 residues. Trimming shortened V by 5 bases and J by 0 bases, and 16 bases separated the two germline ends. The DNA for the CDR3 is TGTGCCAGCAGCGGGATAGGGCAGGGTTCTAACTATGGCTACACCTTC. Amino acids: CASSGIGQGSNYGYTF.

The chain has TRBV5-8 and TRBJ2-1; TRBD2 might be the D (6 bases). CDR1 and CDR2 (germline): SGHTS, YDEGEE. The CDR3 has 15 amino acids. The ends were cut back, 4 bases at V and 4 bases at J, with 15 bases in the middle. The CDR3 DNA sequence: TGTGCCAGCAGCGTGACGGGACTCAATTACAATGAGCAGTTCTTC. Its protein product is CASSVTGLNYNEQFF.

Only a few counts were recorded for this clone. The chain combines TRBV6-4 with TRBJ2-3, with D unresolved. The germline CDR1 and CDR2 sequences are MRHNA and SNTAGT. The V end was cut by 9 bases, the J end by 2 bases, with 6 bases between. The CDR3 runs 11 residues. The DNA for the CDR3 is TGTGCCAGTCCAAACACAGATACGCAGTATTTT. It translates to CASPNTDTQYF.

V is TRBV2 and J is TRBJ2-1; D may be TRBD1 (6 bases). Germline V gives CDR1 SNHLY, CDR2 FYNNEI. The CDR3 spans 14 residues. The V end was cut by 2 bases, the J end by 5 bases, with 10 bases between. Here the CDR3 reads CASSEQGWDNEQFF. In nucleotides, the CDR3 is TGTGCCAGCAGTGAACAGGGGTGGGACAATGAGCAGTTCTTC.

This clone has a handful of counts. The rearrangement links TRBV6-5 to TRBJ2-3; 8 positions match TRBD2. After removal of 0 bases from V and 4 bases from J, the junction contained 3 bases not matched to a gene. This CDR3 region has 15 residues. CDR1 and CDR2 (germline): MNHEY, SVGAGI. CDR3 protein: CASSYSPGRADTQYF. CDR3 sequence (DNA): TGTGCCAGCAGTTACTCACCCGGGAGGGCAGATACGCAGTATTTT.

This clone has more than one count but fewer than ten. The chain recombines TRBV7-9 with TRBJ2-7; 9 positions agree with TRBD2. Germline V gene data show CDR1 as SEHNR and CDR2 as FQNEAQ (reference sequence). V shed 1 base, J shed 4 bases, and the junction held 14 bases outside the gene matches. This CDR3 contains 18 residues. The CDR3 nucleotides read TGTGCCAGCAGCTTAGAGCTTGTTGTTCTAGCGGGGAAATACGAGCAGTACTTC. Translating it yields CASSLELVVLAGKYEQYF.

The CDR3 loop is CASGQRTDRGTAFF. For the CDR3, the DNA is TGTGCCAGCGGGCAACGAACCGACAGGGGAACGGCTTTCTTT. This chain joins TRBV28 and TRBJ1-1; 8 nucleotides agree with TRBD1. The CDR3 loop spans 14 amino acids. Looked up from germline, CDR1 is MDHEN and CDR2 is SYDVKM. The V gene end was trimmed by 8 bases and the J gene end by 11 bases; junction bases not matched to a gene: 16.

The chain combines TRBV7-3 with TRBJ2-1, with 7 bases matching TRBD2. This CDR3 has 18 residues. Trimming removed 5 bases from V and 5 bases from J; junction bases left unmatched: 18. Germline CDR1 SGHTA, CDR2 FQGTGA. The CDR3: CASSDGTLAAGYDNEQFF. The CDR3 region has the DNA TGTGCCAGCAGCGACGGGACCCTAGCAGCGGGGTATGACAATGAGCAGTTCTTC.

J is TRBJ2-5 and V is TRBV6-6; TRBD1 agrees at 7 bases. There are 14 residues in the CDR3. V shed 7 bases, J shed 5 bases, and the junction held 10 bases outside the gene matches. The germline V gene has CDR1 MNHNY and CDR2 SVGAGI (reference sequence). CDR3 DNA sequence: TGTGCCAGCAACCTACAGGGGACGATGGAGACCCAGTACTTC. Its translation: CASNLQGTMETQYF.